The subject of this entry is one T cell receptor beta chain. The antigen remains unidentified. Sequencing used cDNA as its template, made by extracting RNA and reverse transcribing it. TCRdb's table, derived via immunoSEQ multiplex PCR, lists solely in-frame clones and lacks some. This table holds 100,000 to 150,000 clones, around 63% found once. The treatment: oral pan-JAK inhibitor, 5-10 mg twice daily. The sample comes from a study of CD8+ T cells in alopecia areata. Findings and caveats of the study: Under tofacitinib, numerous expanded lesional clonotypes remained detectable in scalp and blood.

Germline V CDR1 and CDR2: ENHRY, SYGVKD. With 5 bases clipped from V and 1 base from J, the junction kept 6 bases outside the gene matches. This CDR3 spans 16 amino acids. The material sequenced was CD4+ T cells sorted from blood, taken at week 4, from a patient treated with tofacitinib. This clonotype originated in a human donor with alopecia areata. The V and J genes are TRBV10-3 and TRBJ2-3; 10 positions agree with TRBD2. As DNA, the CDR3 is TGTGCCATCAGTTTTACCGGGACTAGCGGCACAGATACGCAGTATTTT. Translation: CAISFTGTSGTDTQYF.